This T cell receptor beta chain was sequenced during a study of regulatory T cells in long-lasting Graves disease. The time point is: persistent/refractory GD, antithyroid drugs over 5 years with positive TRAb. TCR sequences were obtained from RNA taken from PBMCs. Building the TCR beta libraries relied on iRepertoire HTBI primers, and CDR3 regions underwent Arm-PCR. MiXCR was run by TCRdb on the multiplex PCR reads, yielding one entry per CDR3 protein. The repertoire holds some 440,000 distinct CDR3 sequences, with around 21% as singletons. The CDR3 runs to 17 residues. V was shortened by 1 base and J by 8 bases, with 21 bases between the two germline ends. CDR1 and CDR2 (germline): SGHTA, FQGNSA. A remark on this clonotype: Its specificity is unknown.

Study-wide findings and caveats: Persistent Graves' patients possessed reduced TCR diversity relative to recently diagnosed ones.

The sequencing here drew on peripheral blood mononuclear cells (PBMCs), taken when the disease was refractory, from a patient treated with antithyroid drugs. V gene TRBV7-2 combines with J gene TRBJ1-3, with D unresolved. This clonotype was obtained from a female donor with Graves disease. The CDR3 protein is CASSLGRRTSDVYTIYF. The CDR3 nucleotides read TGTGCCAGCAGCTTAGGAAGGCGGACCTCAGATGTATACACCATATATTTT.